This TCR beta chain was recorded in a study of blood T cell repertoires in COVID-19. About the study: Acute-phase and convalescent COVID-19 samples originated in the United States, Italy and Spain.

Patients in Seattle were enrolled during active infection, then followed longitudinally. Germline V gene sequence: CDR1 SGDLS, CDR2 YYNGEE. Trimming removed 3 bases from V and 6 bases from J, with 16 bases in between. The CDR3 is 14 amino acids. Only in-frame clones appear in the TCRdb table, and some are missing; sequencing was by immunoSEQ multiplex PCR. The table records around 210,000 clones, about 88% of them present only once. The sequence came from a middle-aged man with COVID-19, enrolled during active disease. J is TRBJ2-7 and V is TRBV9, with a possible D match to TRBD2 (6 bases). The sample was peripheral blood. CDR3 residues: CASSETELGGEQYF. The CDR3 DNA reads TGTGCCAGCAGCGAGACAGAACTCGGGGGCGAGCAGTACTTC.